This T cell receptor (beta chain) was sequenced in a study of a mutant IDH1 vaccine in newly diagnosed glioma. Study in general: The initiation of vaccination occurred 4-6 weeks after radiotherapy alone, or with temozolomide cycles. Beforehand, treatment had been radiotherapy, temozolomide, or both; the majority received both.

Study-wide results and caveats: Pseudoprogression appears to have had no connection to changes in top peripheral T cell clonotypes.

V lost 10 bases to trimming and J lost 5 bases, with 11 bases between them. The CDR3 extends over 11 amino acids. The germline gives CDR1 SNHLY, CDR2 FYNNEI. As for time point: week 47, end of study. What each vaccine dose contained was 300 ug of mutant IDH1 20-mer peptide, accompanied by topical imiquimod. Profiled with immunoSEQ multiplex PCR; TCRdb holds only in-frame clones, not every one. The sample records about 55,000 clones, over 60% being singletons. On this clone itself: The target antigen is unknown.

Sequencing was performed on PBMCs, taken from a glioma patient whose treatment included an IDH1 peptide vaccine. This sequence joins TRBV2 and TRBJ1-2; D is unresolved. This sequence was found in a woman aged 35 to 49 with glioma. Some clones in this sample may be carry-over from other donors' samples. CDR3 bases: TGTGCCACTGAAAGCCCGTATGGCTACACCTTC. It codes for CATESPYGYTF.